This T cell receptor (beta chain) was captured in a study of T cell responses to AZD1222 COVID-19 vaccine. Assay used: immunoSEQ multiplex PCR; TCRdb lists only in-frame clones, some missing. Counted here are around 140,000 clones, approximately 92% occurring once; the ten biggest clones make up roughly 1.7%. Study results and caveats: Clonal diversity may have been underestimated, and the donors were mostly white British, with more females than males. Repertoires in all cases were sampled only once the peak T cell response had passed. Spike-spanning, vaccine-associated CD4 TCRs were dominant at 160-218 and 743-854.

Comment on this clone: Antigen unknown.

The CDR3 length is 14 residues. Looked up from germline, CDR1 is LNHDA and CDR2 is SQIVND (reference sequence). Trimming removed 5 bases at V and 2 bases at J, with 12 bases between. This chain connects TRBV19 to TRBJ1-2; a possible D gene is TRBD1 (5 bases). This receptor was identified in an adult in good health. Sequenced here: peripheral blood, sampled on day 0 of AZD1222 vaccination. The CDR3 bases are TGTGCCAGTAGTTTGAGGGGTCTCAACTATGGCTACACCTTC. It codes for CASSLRGLNYGYTF.